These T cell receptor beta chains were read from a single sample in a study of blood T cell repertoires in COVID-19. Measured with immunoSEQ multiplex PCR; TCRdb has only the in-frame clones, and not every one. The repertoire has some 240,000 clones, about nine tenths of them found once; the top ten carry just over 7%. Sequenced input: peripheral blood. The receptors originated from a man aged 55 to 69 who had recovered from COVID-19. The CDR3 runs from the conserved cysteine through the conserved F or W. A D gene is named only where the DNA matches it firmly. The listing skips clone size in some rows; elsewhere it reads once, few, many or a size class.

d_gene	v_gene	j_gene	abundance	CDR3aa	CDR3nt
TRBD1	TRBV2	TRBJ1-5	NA	CASRDRVGQPQHF	TGTGCCAGCAGAGACAGGGTTGGGCAGCCCCAGCATTTT
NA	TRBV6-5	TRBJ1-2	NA	CASTAGATPSYGYTF	TGTGCCAGCACGGCGGGGGCGACCCCCAGCTATGGCTACACCTTC
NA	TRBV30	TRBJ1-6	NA	CAWSAQGLRNSPLHF	TGTGCCTGGAGTGCCCAGGGACTGCGTAATTCACCCCTCCACTTT
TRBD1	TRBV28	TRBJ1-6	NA	CASSPGDSRANSPLHF	TGTGCCAGCAGTCCGGGGGACAGTAGAGCTAATTCACCCCTCCACTTT
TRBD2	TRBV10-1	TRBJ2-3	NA	CASSTRTSGGTDTQYF	TGCGCCAGCAGTACCCGCACTAGCGGGGGCACAGATACGCAGTATTTT
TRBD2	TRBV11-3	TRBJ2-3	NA	CASSLGIARGADTQYF	TGTGCCAGCAGCTTAGGAATAGCCCGGGGGGCAGATACGCAGTATTTT
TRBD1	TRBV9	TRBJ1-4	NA	CASSGQLTQGTTNEKLFF	TGTGCCAGCAGCGGTCAACTAACACAGGGGACAACTAATGAAAAACTGTTTTTT
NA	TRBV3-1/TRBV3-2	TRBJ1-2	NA	CASSQVPQGGGYTF	TGTGCCAGCAGCCAAGTTCCCCAAGGGGGTGGCTACACCTTC
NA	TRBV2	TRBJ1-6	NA	CASRPSTQRLHF	TGTGCCAGCAGACCCTCGACGCAGCGCCTCCACTTT
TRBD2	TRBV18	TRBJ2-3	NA	CASSPAGATDTQYF	TGTGCCAGCTCACCCGCGGGAGCCACAGATACGCAGTATTTT
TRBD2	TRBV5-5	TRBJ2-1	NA	CASSLGRLAGGPYNEQFF	TGTGCCAGCAGCTTGGGTCGACTAGCGGGGGGCCCCTACAATGAGCAGTTCTTC
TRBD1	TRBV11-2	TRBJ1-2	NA	CASSKGQGYGYTF	TGTGCCAGCAGTAAGGGACAGGGTTATGGCTACACCTTC
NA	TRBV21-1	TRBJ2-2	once	CASSKASHGVSKRSGELFF	TGTGCCAGCAGCAAAGCAAGCCATGGAGTCAGTAAAAGATCCGGGGAGCTGTTTTTT
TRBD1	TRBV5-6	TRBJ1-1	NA	CASSPQDRENTEAFF	TGTGCCAGCAGCCCCCAGGACAGGGAAAACACTGAAGCTTTCTTT
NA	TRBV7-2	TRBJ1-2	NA	CASSDQSGFYGYTF	TGTGCCAGCAGCGACCAGTCAGGCTTTTATGGCTACACCTTC
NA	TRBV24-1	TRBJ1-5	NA	CATSASGGANQPQHF	TGTGCCACCAGTGCTAGCGGAGGGGCAAATCAGCCCCAGCATTTT
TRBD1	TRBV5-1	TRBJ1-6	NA	CASSADRVYSPLHF	TGCGCCAGCAGCGCGGACAGGGTCTACTCACCCCTCCACTTT
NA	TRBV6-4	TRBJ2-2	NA	CASKAADTGELFF	TGTGCCAGCAAGGCAGCGGACACCGGGGAGCTGTTTTTT
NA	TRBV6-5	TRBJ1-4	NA	CASSTLRGKEKLFF	TGTGCCAGCAGTACCCTCCGGGGGAAAGAAAAACTGTTTTTT
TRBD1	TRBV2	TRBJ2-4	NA	CASLGQLGNIQYF	TGTGCCAGCTTGGGACAGTTGGGAAACATTCAGTACTTC
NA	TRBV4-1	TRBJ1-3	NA	CASRRGLGIEVGNTIYF	TGCGCCAGCAGACGAGGATTAGGCATCGAGGTTGGAAACACCATATATTTT
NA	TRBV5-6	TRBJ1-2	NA	CASSEPPGYGYTF	TGTGCCAGCAGCGAACCTCCAGGATATGGCTACACCTTC
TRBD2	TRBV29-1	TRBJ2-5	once	CSVEDDGLAGGQETQYF	TGCAGCGTTGAAGATGACGGACTAGCGGGGGGGCAAGAGACCCAGTACTTC
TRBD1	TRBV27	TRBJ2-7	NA	CASSPRQGGWSYEQYF	TGTGCCAGCAGTCCGAGACAGGGTGGTTGGTCCTACGAGCAGTACTTC
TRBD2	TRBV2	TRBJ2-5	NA	CAIKRGTSGARGGVGTQYF	TGTGCCATCAAACGTGGGACTAGCGGGGCGCGAGGTGGTGTCGGGACCCAGTACTTC
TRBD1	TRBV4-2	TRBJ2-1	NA	CASSQVLRGQGPNEQFF	TGTGCCAGCAGCCAAGTCTTGAGGGGACAGGGGCCCAATGAGCAGTTCTTC
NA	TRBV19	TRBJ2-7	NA	CASSISLTPSAGEQYF	TGTGCCAGTAGTATATCCCTGACTCCCTCGGCTGGAGAGCAGTACTTC
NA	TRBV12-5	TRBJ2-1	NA	CASGLVLDGRISTYNEQFF	TGTGCTAGTGGTTTGGTACTCGACGGGAGAATCAGCACCTACAATGAGCAGTTCTTC
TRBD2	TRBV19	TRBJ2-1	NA	CASSPISTSGGTGSYNEQFF	TGTGCCAGTAGTCCGATCTCGACTAGCGGGGGGACGGGCTCCTACAATGAGCAGTTCTTC
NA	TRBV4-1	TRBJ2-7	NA	CASSQLRVSYEQYF	TGCGCCAGCAGCCAGCTCAGGGTTTCCTACGAGCAGTACTTC
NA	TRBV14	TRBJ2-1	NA	CASGQLEFEQFF	TGTGCCAGCGGGCAGCTTGAGTTTGAGCAGTTCTTC
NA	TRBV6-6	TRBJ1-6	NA	CASSYPEVGSPLHF	TGTGCCAGCAGTTACCCAGAAGTTGGTTCACCCCTCCACTTT
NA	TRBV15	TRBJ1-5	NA	CATSLRNQPQHF	TGTGCCACCAGCCTCCGCAATCAGCCCCAGCATTTT
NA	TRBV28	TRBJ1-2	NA	CASSLGGADSMGGYTF	TGTGCCAGCAGTTTGGGGGGGGCGGATTCAATGGGAGGCTACACCTTC
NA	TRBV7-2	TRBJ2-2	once	CASSLGLNTGELFF	TGTGCCAGCAGCTTAGGGCTCAACACCGGGGAGCTGTTTTTT
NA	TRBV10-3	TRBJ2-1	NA	CAISDVWGPGNEQFF	TGTGCCATCAGTGATGTTTGGGGGCCGGGAAATGAGCAGTTCTTC
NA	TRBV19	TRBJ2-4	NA	CASPLWTLAKNIQYF	TGTGCCAGTCCTCTTTGGACTCTAGCCAAAAACATTCAGTACTTC
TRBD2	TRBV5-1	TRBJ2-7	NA	CASSLVLAGGRTYEQYF	TGCGCCAGCAGCTTGGTGCTAGCGGGGGGCCGAACCTACGAGCAGTACTTC
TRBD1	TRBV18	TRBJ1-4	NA	CASSPWDSGGEKLFF	TGTGCCAGCTCACCCTGGGATTCAGGGGGTGAAAAACTGTTTTTT
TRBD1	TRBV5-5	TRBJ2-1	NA	CASSLGGTGKYIEQFF	TGTGCCAGCAGCTTGGGGGGGACAGGGAAATACATTGAGCAGTTCTTC
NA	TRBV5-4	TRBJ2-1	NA	CASTSYNEQFF	TGTGCCAGCACTTCCTACAATGAGCAGTTCTTC
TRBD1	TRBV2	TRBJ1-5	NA	CASSEDRGPQPQHF	TGTGCCAGCAGCGAGGACAGGGGGCCTCAGCCCCAGCATTTT
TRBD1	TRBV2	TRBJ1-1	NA	CASSEVPERQGEAFF	TGTGCCAGCAGCGAAGTCCCCGAAAGACAGGGTGAAGCTTTCTTT
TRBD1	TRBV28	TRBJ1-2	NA	CASSTQGALGYTF	TGTGCCAGCAGTACGCAGGGGGCGCTTGGCTACACCTTC
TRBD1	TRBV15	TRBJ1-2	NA	CATNPGQGAYGYTF	TGTGCCACCAACCCGGGACAGGGGGCGTATGGCTACACCTTC
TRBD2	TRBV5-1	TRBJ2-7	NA	CASSPGRVLAGGYEQYF	TGCGCCAGCAGCCCCGGGAGGGTCCTAGCGGGGGGATACGAGCAGTACTTC
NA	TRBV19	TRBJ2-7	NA	CASSMGGAYEQYF	TGTGCCAGTAGTATGGGAGGAGCCTACGAGCAGTACTTC
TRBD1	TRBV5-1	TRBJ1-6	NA	CASSYGIQGPYNSPLHF	TGCGCCAGCAGCTATGGGATACAGGGGCCCTATAATTCACCCCTCCACTTT
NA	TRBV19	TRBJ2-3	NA	CATTRGGGPDTQYF	TGTGCCACTACGAGGGGGGGAGGTCCAGATACGCAGTATTTT
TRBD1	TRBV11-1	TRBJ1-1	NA	CASSLAGGRGGTEAFF	TGTGCCAGCAGCTTAGCAGGGGGCCGGGGGGGCACTGAAGCTTTCTTT
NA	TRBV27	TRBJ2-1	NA	CASTPGYGSYNEQFF	TGTGCCAGCACACCAGGGTATGGCTCCTACAATGAGCAGTTCTTC